The clone carrying this TCR beta chain was seen a few times. Its antigen is currently unknown. The sample comes from a study of T cells after yellow fever vaccination. Study-level points and caveats: Post-booster samples contained most primary-vaccination clones (approximately 95% CD4, approximately 88% CD8).

The CDR3 length is 15 residues. V shed 5 bases and J 6 bases; nucleotides not matched to a gene: 6. The germline V gene encodes CDR1 SGHTA and CDR2 FQGNSA. The study made its TCR cDNA through 5'RACE template switching. That step introduced a universal primer site along with UMIs. TCRdb analysed the 5' RACE reads with MiXCR anew, one entry per CDR3 protein. The sample lists roughly 250,000 distinct CDR3 sequences, over 10% occurring once. The rearrangement joins TRBV7-2 to TRBJ2-7, with 14 bases aligning to TRBD2. The specimen was CD4+ T cells sorted from PBMCs, collected 45 days after the yellow fever booster vaccination. This receptor was obtained from a man aged 25 to 45 who received the YFV17D yellow fever vaccine. In DNA, the CDR3 is TGTGCCAGCAGCCCCCCGACTAGCGGGAGGGCCGAGCAGTACTTC. Protein product: CASSPPTSGRAEQYF.